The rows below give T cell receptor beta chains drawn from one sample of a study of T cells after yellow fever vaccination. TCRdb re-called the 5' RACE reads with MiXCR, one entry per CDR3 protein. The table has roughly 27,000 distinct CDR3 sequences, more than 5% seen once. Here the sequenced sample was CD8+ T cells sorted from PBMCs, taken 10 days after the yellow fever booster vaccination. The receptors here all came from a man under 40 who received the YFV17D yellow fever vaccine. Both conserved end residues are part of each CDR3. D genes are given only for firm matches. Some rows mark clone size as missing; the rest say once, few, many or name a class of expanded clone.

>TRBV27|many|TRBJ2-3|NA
CASSFLPFTDTQYF
TGTGCCAGCAGTTTCTTACCATTCACAGATACGCAGTATTTT
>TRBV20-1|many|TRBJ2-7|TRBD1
CSISLRGRPYEQYF
TGCAGTATATCGCTGAGGGGGCGTCCCTACGAGCAGTACTTC
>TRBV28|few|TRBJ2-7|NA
CASSLPVRFWEQYF
TGTGCCAGCAGTTTGCCCGTCCGGTTCTGGGAGCAGTACTTC
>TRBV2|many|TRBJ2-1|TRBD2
CASSRKREAEQFF
TGTGCCAGCAGCAGGAAACGGGAGGCTGAGCAGTTCTTC
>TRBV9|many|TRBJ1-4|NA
CASSVGGTSTNEKLFF
TGTGCCAGCAGCGTAGGTGGGACGTCCACGAATGAAAAACTGTTTTTT
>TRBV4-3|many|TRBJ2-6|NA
CASSQEFGANVLTF
TGCGCCAGCAGCCAAGAATTTGGGGCCAACGTCCTGACTTTC
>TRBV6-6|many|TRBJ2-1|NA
CASSPAVNNEQFF
TGTGCCAGCAGTCCCGCAGTGAACAATGAGCAGTTCTTC
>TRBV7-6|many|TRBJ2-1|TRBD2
CASSLLSGRANEQFF
TGTGCCAGCAGCTTATTAAGCGGGAGAGCGAATGAGCAGTTCTTC
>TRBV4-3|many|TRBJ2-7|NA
CASSQDRRGTGYEQYF
TGCGCCAGCAGCCAAGATAGGAGGGGCACAGGCTACGAGCAGTACTTC
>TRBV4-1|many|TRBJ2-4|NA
CASSHDSGRLYF
TGCGCCAGCAGCCACGATAGCGGCAGACTGTACTTC
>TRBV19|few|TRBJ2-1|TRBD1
CASSIDAVTGGWNEQFF
TGTGCCAGTAGTATAGATGCGGTCACAGGGGGGTGGAATGAGCAGTTCTTC
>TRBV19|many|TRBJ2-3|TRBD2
CASKAGGVVDTQYF
TGTGCCAGTAAGGCGGGAGGAGTAGTAGATACGCAGTATTTT
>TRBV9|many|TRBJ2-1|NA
CASSAGLNEQFF
TGTGCCAGCAGCGCGGGACTCAATGAGCAGTTCTTC
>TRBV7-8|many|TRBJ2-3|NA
CASSLSSTGRDTQYF
TGTGCCAGCAGCTTATCGTCAACCGGTCGGGATACGCAGTATTTT
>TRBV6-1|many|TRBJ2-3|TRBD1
CASSDRGRSTDTQYF
TGTGCCAGCAGTGACAGGGGGCGAAGCACAGATACGCAGTATTTT
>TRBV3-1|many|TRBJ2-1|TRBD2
CASSQASGTSYNEQFF
TGTGCCAGCAGCCAAGCCAGCGGGACCTCCTACAATGAGCAGTTCTTC
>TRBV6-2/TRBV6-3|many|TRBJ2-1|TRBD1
CASSYPADPRTGISYNEQFF
TGTGCCAGCAGTTACCCCGCTGACCCTCGGACAGGGATCTCCTACAATGAGCAGTTCTTC
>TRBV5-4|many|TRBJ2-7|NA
CASTSRDEQYF
TGTGCCAGCACCTCAAGGGACGAGCAGTACTTC
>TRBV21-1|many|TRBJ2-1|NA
CASSLTRGNPYNEQFF
TGTGCCAGCAGTCTAACCCGGGGAAACCCCTACAATGAGCAGTTCTTC
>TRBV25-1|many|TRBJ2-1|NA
CASSEGPNEQFF
TGTGCCAGCAGTGAAGGGCCCAATGAGCAGTTCTTC
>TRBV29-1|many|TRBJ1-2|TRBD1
CSVEVEQGTGYGYTF
TGCAGCGTTGAAGTGGAACAGGGGACCGGCTATGGCTACACCTTC
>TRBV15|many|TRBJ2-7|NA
CATSRDRRSSPSEQYF
TGTGCCACCAGCAGAGATCGAAGGAGTAGCCCCTCCGAGCAGTACTTC
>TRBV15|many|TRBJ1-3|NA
CATSRDRQDGSGNTIYF
TGTGCCACCAGCAGAGATCGGCAAGATGGTTCTGGAAACACCATATATTTT
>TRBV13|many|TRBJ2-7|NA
CASSSGGGPHYEQYF
TGTGCCAGCAGCTCGGGTGGGGGACCACACTACGAGCAGTACTTC
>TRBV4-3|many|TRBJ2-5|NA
CASSQDYRGQETQYF
TGCGCCAGCAGCCAAGATTATAGGGGCCAAGAGACCCAGTACTTC
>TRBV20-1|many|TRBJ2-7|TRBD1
CSARNPGQRSSYEQYF
TGCAGTGCTAGAAACCCGGGACAGAGGAGCTCCTACGAGCAGTACTTC
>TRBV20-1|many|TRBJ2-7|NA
CSASASNGHEQYF
TGCAGTGCCTCCGCCTCTAACGGCCACGAGCAGTACTTC
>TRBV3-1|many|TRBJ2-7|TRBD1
CASSRPGQVNEQYF
TGTGCCAGCAGCCGCCCAGGACAGGTTAACGAGCAGTACTTC
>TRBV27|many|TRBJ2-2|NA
CASFENTGELFF
TGTGCCAGCTTCGAGAACACCGGGGAGCTGTTTTTT
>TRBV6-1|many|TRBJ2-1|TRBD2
CASSLTSGSADEQFF
TGTGCCAGCAGTCTTACTAGCGGGAGTGCCGATGAGCAGTTCTTC
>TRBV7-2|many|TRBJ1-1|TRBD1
CASSFTYIQGTEAFF
TGTGCCAGCAGCTTCACATATATACAGGGGACTGAAGCTTTCTTT
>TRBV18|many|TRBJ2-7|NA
CASSPPITGPSSSYEQYF
TGTGCCAGCTCACCGCCTATTACAGGGCCCTCCAGCTCCTACGAGCAGTACTTC
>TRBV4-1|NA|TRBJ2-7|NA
CASSPARLRYEQYF
TGTGCCAGCAGCCCGGCGCGCCTACGCTACGAGCAGTACTTC
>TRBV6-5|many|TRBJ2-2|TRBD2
CASSYSVGRANTGELFF
TGTGCCAGCAGTTACTCCGTCGGGAGGGCCAACACCGGGGAGCTGTTTTTT
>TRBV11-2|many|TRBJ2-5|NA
CASSLEGRQLPPETQYF
TGTGCCAGCAGCTTAGAAGGGAGACAGCTACCCCCAGAGACCCAGTACTTC
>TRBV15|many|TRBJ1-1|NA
CATSRDQVSGHLNTEAFF
TGTGCCACCAGCAGAGATCAAGTTTCGGGACACCTGAACACTGAAGCTTTCTTT
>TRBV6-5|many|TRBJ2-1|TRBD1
CASSYGQEQFF
TGTGCCAGCAGTTACGGACAGGAACAGTTCTTC
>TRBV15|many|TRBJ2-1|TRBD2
CATSSPSGRAGNNEQFF
TGTGCCACCAGCAGCCCTAGCGGGAGGGCCGGGAACAATGAGCAGTTCTTC
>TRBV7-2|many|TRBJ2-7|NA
CASSFGSWVEQYF
TGTGCCAGCAGCTTTGGGTCGTGGGTTGAGCAGTACTTC
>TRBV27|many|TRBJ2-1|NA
CASSLGLLRNYNEQFF
TGTGCCAGCAGTTTAGGACTACTCAGAAACTACAATGAGCAGTTCTTC